The rows below give T cell receptor beta chains drawn from one sample of a study of shared clonotypes between healthy human individuals. Profiling relied on immunoSEQ multiplex PCR, and the TCRdb table lists in-frame clones only, not all of them. The top ten hold 0.35% to 0.5% of the sample, which has millions of clones, 90% to 95% seen once. The source material was naive CD4+ T cells from PBMCs. The receptors stem from a man aged 18 to 30 in good health. Some clones in this sample may be carry-over from other donors' samples. Both conserved end residues are part of each CDR3. The D gene is left open where the match is weak. The size field is filled for only some rows; it gives once, few, many or a size class.

TRBD2 | TRBJ2-3 | TRBV5-1 | NA | TGCGCCAGCAGCTGGTCGCGGCTAGCGGGAGGGAGCACAGATACGCAGTATTTT | CASSWSRLAGGSTDTQYF
TRBD2 | TRBJ2-1 | TRBV25-1 | NA | TGTGCCAGCAGTGACGCCACACTAGCGGGAATGTCCTACAATGAGCAGTTCTTC | CASSDATLAGMSYNEQFF
NA | TRBJ2-7 | TRBV5-1 | NA | TGCGCCAGCACCCAAAGGGGGAAGGACCGCCAATACGAGCAGTACTTC | CASTQRGKDRQYEQYF
NA | TRBJ1-1 | TRBV15 | NA | TGTGCCACCAGCAGAGCGCAGGGGCGAGGAGAAGAAGCTTTCTTT | CATSRAQGRGEEAFF
TRBD2 | TRBJ2-7 | TRBV6-6 | NA | TGTGCCAGCAAAATGACTAGCGCGACCTACGAGCAGTACTTC | CASKMTSATYEQYF
NA | TRBJ1-3 | TRBV15 | NA | TGTGCCACCAGCCCCCGGCAGGGGAAGGGACTGGCTGGAAACACCATATATTTT | CATSPRQGKGLAGNTIYF
NA | TRBJ1-5 | TRBV4-1 | few | TGCGCCAGCAGCCAAGATCCGGTTGGGGCGGGAGCCCAGCATTTT | CASSQDPVGAGAQHF
NA | TRBJ2-3 | TRBV18 | NA | TGTGCCAGCTCACCATCGAGTAGGGCAGATACGCAGTATTTT | CASSPSSRADTQYF
TRBD2 | TRBJ2-1 | TRBV18 | NA | TGTGCCAGCTCACCAAGACTAGCTGACAACTCCTACAATGAGCAGTTCTTC | CASSPRLADNSYNEQFF
NA | TRBJ2-7 | TRBV7-6 | once | TGTGCCAGCAGCTTAGGGGGCAGGGGACAATACGAGCAGTACTTC | CASSLGGRGQYEQYF
TRBD1 | TRBJ1-1 | TRBV28 | NA | TGTGCCAGCAGTTTATCCGACAGGGCGGGGTTGGGAGCTTTCTTT | CASSLSDRAGLGAFF
NA | TRBJ1-2 | TRBV27 | NA | TGTGCCAGCTCCCGCACCGGGACGGCAAATTATGGCTACACCTTC | CASSRTGTANYGYTF
TRBD1 | TRBJ1-2 | TRBV7-9 | NA | TGTGCCAGCAGCTGGGGGACAGGGGGCGGCTACACCTTC | CASSWGTGGGYTF
TRBD1 | TRBJ1-2 | TRBV29-1 | NA | TGCAGCGTTGAGTCTTGGCAGGGGGCGGGTGGCTACACCTTC | CSVESWQGAGGYTF
NA | TRBJ1-4 | TRBV5-4 | NA | TGTGCCAGCAGCTTGGACGGCCCAGGAGCGGGAAATGAAAAACTGTTTTTT | CASSLDGPGAGNEKLFF
NA | TRBJ1-2 | TRBV5-1 | once | TGCGCCAGCAGATATGGCAGCTATGGCTACACCTTC | CASRYGSYGYTF
TRBD2 | TRBJ2-1 | TRBV19 | NA | TGTGCCAGTAGTATAACTAGCGGGAGCTATGAGCAGTTCTTC | CASSITSGSYEQFF
NA | TRBJ1-1 | TRBV28 | NA | TGTGCCAGCACCACCAGATGGGGCACTGAAGCTTTCTTT | CASTTRWGTEAFF
NA | TRBJ2-1 | TRBV28 | NA | TGTGCCAGCAGACCACTGGACTCCTACAATGAGCAGTTCTTC | CASRPLDSYNEQFF
NA | TRBJ2-5 | TRBV6-1 | NA | TGTGCCAGCAGTCCGGCCGGCTCGACGAACAGGGCCCAGTACTTC | CASSPAGSTNRAQYF
TRBD1 | TRBJ2-7 | TRBV6-5 | NA | TGTGCCAGCAGTTACTCCGGGACAGGGAGCGAGCAGTACTTC | CASSYSGTGSEQYF
NA | TRBJ1-2 | TRBV5-1 | NA | TGCGCCAGCAGCTTGTCCGGGCGACAGTCAGGCTACACCTTC | CASSLSGRQSGYTF